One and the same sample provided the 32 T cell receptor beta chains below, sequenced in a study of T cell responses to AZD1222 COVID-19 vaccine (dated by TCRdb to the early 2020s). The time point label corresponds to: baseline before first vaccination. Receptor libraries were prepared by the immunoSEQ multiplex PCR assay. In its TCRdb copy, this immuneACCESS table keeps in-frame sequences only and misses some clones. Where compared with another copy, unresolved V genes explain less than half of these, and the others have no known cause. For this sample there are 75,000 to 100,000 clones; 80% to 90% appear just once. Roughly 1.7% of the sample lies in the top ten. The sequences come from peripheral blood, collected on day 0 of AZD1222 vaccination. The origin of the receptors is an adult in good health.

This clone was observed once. This CDR3 is CASSPGWPPDTQYF. The CDR3 DNA is TGTGCCAGCAGCCCAGGATGGCCTCCGGATACGCAGTATTTT. The V gene is TRBV7-3, the J gene TRBJ2-3; D remains ambiguous. The ends were cut back, 5 bases at V and 6 bases at J, with 15 bases in the middle. The CDR3 totals 14 residues. Per germline, CDR1 SGHTA and CDR2 FQGTGA.

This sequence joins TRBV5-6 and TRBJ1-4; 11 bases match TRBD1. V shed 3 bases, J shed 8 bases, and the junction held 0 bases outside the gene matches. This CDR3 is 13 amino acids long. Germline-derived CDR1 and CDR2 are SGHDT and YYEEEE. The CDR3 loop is CASSWTGGEKLFF. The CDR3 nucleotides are TGTGCCAGCAGCTGGACAGGGGGCGAAAAACTGTTTTTT.

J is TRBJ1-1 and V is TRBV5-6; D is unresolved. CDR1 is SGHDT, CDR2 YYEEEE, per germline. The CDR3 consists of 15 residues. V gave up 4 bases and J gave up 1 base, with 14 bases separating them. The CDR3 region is CASSPLQVANTEAFF. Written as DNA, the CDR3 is TGTGCCAGCAGCCCCCTCCAAGTAGCGAACACTGAAGCTTTCTTT.

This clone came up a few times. The DNA of the CDR3 is TGCAGCGTTGACAGGGAGGGCACAGATACGCAGTATTTT. It specifies CSVDREGTDTQYF. V gene TRBV29-1 combines with J gene TRBJ2-3; D is possibly TRBD2 (6 bases). The CDR3 totals 13 residues. Germline CDR1 reads SQVTM; CDR2 reads ANQGSEA. The V end was cut by 3 bases, the J end by 1 base, with 8 bases between.

CDR3 region: CASSLEGRGETQYF. The CDR3 region has the DNA TGCGCCAGCAGCTTGGAGGGCAGGGGCGAGACCCAGTACTTC. The chain carries TRBV5-1 and TRBJ2-5; D is perhaps TRBD1 (6 bases). CDR3 length: 14 residues. Germline assignment: CDR1 SGHRS and CDR2 YFSETQ. V shed 0 bases and J shed 5 bases, with 11 bases lying between them.

The CDR3 DNA is TGTGCCTGGAGTGGATCGAACACTGAAGCTTTCTTT. Translated: CAWSGSNTEAFF. This chain uses TRBV30 with TRBJ1-1; D unresolved. The CDR3 contains 12 residues. The V end lost 1 base, the J end lost 1 base, and 4 bases lay between the germline ends. Germline V gene data show CDR1 as GTSNPN and CDR2 as SVGIG (reference sequence). Full variable domain (rest looked up from reference TRBV30 and TRBJ1-1): SQTIHQWPATLVQPVGSPLSLECTVEGTSNPNLYWYRQAAGRGLQLLFYSVGIGQISSEVPQNLSASRPQDRQFILSSKKLLLSDSGFYLCAWSGSNTEAFFGQGTRLTVV.

This CDR3 reads CASSVGQVVDEQFF. For the CDR3, the DNA is TGCGCCAGCAGCGTAGGACAGGTAGTCGATGAGCAGTTCTTC. V and J are TRBV5-1 and TRBJ2-1; 7 bases are a match to TRBD1. This CDR3 comprises 14 residues. Trimming cost V 4 bases and J 8 bases; bases outside gene matches: 9. Germline V gene data show CDR1 as SGHRS and CDR2 as YFSETQ. Based on the CDR3 plus reference TRBV5-1 and TRBJ2-1, the full variable domain is KAGVTQTPRYLIKTRGQQVTLSCSPISGHRSVSWYQQTPGQGLQFLFEYFSETQRNKGNFPGRFSGRQFSNSRSEMNVSTLELGDSALYLCASSVGQVVDEQFFGPGTRLTVL.

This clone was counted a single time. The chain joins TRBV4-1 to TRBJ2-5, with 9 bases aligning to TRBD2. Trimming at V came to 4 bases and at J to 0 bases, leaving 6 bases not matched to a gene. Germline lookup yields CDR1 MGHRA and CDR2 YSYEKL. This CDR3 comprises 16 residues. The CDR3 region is CASSLRLAEYQETQYF. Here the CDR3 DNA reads TGCGCCAGCAGCCTCCGACTAGCGGAGTACCAAGAGACCCAGTACTTC.

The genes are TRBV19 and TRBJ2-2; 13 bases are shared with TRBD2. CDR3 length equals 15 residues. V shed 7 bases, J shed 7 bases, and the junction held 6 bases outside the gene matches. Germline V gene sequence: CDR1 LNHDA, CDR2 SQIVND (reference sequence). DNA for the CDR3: TGTGCCAGTACGAGACTAGCGGGGGGCGGCGGGGAGCTGTTTTTT. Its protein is CASTRLAGGGGELFF.

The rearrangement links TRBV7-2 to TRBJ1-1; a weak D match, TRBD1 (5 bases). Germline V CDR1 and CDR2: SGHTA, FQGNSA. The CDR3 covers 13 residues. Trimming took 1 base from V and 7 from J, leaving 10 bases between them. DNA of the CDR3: TGTGCCAGCAGCTTAGTGGGAGGGGATGAAGCTTTCTTT. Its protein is CASSLVGGDEAFF.

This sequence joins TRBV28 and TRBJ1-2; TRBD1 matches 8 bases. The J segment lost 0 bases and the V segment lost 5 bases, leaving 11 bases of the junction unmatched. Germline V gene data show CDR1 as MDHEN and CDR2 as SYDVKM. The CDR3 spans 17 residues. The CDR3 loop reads CASSPPGQVTTNYGYTF. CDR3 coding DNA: TGTGCCAGCAGTCCCCCGGGACAGGTTACTACTAACTATGGCTACACCTTC.

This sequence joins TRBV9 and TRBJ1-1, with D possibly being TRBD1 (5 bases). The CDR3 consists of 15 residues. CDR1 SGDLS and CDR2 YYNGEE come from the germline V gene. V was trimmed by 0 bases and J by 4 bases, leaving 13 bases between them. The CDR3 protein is CASSVVQARGTEAFF. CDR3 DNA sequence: TGTGCCAGCAGCGTAGTCCAGGCGAGGGGCACTGAAGCTTTCTTT.

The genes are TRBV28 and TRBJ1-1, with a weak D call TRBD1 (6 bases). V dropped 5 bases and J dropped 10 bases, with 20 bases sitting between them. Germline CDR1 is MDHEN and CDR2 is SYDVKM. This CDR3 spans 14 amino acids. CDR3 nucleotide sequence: TGTGCCAGCAGTGCCTTAGGACAGTTAAGCGGAGCTTTCTTT. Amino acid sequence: CASSALGQLSGAFF.

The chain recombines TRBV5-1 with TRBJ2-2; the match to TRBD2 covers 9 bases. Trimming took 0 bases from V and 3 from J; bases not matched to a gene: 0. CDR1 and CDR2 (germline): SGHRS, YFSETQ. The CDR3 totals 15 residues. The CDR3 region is CASSLGLADTGELFF. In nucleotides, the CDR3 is TGCGCCAGCAGCTTGGGACTAGCGGACACCGGGGAGCTGTTTTTT.

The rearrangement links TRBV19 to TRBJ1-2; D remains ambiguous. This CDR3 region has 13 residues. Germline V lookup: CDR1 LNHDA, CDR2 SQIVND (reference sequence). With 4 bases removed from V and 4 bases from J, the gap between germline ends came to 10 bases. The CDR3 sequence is CASSTDLGYGYTF. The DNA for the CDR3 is TGTGCCAGTAGTACGGATCTGGGCTATGGCTACACCTTC.

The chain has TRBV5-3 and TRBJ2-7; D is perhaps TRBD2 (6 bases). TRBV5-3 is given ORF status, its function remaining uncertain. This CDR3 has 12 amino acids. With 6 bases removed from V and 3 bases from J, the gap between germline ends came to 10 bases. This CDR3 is CARTRSGYEQYF. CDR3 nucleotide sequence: TGTGCCAGAACCCGTAGCGGCTACGAGCAGTACTTC.

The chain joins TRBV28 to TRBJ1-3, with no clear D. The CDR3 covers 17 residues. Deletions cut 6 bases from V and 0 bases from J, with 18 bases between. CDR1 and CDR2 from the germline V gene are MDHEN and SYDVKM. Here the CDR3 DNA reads TGTGCCAGCAGCTTAAGTGGACCCGGTCACTCTGGAAACACCATATATTTT. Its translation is CASSLSGPGHSGNTIYF.

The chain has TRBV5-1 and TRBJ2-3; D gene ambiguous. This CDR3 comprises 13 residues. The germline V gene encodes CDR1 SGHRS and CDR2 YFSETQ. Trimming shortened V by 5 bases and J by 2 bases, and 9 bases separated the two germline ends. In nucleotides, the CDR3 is TGCGCCAGCAGGGTCGGGCTCACAGATACGCAGTATTTT. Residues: CASRVGLTDTQYF.

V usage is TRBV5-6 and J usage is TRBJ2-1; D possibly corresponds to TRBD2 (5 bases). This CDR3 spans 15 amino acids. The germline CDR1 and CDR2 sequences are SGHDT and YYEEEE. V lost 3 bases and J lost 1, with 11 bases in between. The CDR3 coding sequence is TGTGCCAGCAGCTCCCCTACTAGTTCCTACAATGAGCAGTTCTTC. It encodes CASSSPTSSYNEQFF.

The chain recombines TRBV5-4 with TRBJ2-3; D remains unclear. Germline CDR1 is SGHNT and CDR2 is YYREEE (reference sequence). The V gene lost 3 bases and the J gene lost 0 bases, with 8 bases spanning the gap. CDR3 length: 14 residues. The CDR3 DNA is TGTGCCAGCAGCTCGAGTACTAGCACAGATACGCAGTATTTT. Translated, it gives CASSSSTSTDTQYF.

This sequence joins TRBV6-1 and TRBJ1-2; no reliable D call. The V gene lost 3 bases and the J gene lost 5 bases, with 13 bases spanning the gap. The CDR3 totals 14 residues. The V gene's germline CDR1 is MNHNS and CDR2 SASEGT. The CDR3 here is CASSDTPDGYGYTF. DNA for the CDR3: TGTGCCAGCAGTGATACCCCGGACGGTTATGGCTACACCTTC.

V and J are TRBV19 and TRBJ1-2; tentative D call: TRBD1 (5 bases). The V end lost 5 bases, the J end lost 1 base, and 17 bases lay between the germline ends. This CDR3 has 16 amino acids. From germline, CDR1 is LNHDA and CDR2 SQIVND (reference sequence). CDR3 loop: CASSPTGRALNYGYTF. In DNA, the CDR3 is TGTGCCAGTAGTCCCACGGGCAGGGCGCTTAACTATGGCTACACCTTC.

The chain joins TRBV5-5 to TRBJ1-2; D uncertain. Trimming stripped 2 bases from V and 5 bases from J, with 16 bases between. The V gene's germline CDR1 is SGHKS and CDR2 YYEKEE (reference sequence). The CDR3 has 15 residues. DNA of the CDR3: TGTGCCAGCAGCTTCTCTCCAGACCCCGGGTATGGCTACACCTTC. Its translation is CASSFSPDPGYGYTF. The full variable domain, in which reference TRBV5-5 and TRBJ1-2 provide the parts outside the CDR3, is DAGVTQSPTHLIKTRGQQVTLRCSPISGHKSVSWYQQVLGQGPQFIFQYYEKEERGRGNFPDRFSARQFPNYSSELNVNALLLGDSALYLCASSFSPDPGYGYTFGSGTRLTVV.

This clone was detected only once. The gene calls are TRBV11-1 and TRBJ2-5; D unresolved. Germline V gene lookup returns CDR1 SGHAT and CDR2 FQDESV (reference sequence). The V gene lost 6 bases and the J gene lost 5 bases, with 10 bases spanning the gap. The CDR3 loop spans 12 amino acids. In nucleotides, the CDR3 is TGTGCCAGCAGTAAGGAGAGGGAGACCCAGTACTTC. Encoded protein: CASSKERETQYF.

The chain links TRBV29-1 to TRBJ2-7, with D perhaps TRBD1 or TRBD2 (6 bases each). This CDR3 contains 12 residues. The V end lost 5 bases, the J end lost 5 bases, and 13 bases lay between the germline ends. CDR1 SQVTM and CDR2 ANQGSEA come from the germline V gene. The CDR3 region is CSVLLGGNEQYF. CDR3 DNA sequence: TGCAGCGTTCTATTGGGGGGCAACGAGCAGTACTTC.

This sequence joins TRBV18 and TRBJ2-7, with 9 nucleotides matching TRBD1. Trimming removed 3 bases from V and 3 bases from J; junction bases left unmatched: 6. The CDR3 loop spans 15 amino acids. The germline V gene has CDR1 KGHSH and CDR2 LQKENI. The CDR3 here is CASSPPGQGIYEQYF. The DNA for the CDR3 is TGTGCCAGCTCACCTCCGGGACAGGGTATCTACGAGCAGTACTTC.

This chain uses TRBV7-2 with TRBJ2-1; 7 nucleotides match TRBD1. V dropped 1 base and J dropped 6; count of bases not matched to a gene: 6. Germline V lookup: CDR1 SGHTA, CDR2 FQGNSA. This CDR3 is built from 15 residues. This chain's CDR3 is CASSLGTGAFNEQFF. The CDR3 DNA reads TGTGCCAGCAGCTTAGGGACAGGAGCCTTCAATGAGCAGTTCTTC.

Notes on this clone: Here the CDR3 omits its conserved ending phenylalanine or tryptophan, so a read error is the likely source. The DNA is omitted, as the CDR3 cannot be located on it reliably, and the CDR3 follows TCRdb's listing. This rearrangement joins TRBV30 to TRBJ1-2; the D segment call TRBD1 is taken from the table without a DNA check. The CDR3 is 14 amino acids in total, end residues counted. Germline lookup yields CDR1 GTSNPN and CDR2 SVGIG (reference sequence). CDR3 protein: CAWSDDRESSPVIL.

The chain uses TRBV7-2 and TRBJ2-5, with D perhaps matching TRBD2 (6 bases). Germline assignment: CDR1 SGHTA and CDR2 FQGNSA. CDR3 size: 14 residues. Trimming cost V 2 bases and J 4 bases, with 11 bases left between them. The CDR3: CASSLSQRVETQYF. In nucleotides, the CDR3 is TGTGCCAGCAGCTTAAGTCAGCGGGTAGAGACCCAGTACTTC.

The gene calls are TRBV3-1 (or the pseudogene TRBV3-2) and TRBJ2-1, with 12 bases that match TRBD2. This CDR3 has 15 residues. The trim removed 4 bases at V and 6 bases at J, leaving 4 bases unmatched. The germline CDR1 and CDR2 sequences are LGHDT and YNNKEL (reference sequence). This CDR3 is CASSLTSGGTNEQFF. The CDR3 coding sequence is TGTGCCAGCAGCCTTACTAGCGGGGGGACCAATGAGCAGTTCTTC.

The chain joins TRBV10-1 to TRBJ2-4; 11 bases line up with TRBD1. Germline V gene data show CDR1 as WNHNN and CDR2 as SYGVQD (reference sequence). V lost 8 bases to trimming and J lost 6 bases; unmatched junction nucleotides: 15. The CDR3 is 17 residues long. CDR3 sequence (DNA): TGCGCCAGCCGAGGAGGGGGGGACAGGGGGATGATAAACATTCAGTACTTC. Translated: CASRGGGDRGMINIQYF.

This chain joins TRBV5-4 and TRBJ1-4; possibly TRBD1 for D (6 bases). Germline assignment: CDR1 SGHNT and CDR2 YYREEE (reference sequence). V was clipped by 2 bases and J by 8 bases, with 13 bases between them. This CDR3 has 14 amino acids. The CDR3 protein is CASSLGGRYEKLFF. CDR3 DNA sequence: TGTGCCAGCAGCTTAGGGGGACGATACGAAAAACTGTTTTTT.